This is a list of T cell receptor beta chains from one sample in a study of shared clonotypes between healthy human individuals. The protocol was immunoSEQ multiplex PCR, while the TCRdb copy is restricted to in-frame clones and leaves out a portion. The sample consists of hundreds of thousands of clones, around 97% of them appearing once. The sequencing sample was made of naive CD4+ T cells sorted from blood. Every receptor here comes from a woman in her twenties or thirties in good health. Both conserved end residues are part of each CDR3. A D gene is named only where the DNA matches it firmly. The size field is filled for only some rows; it gives once, few, many or a size class.

j_call v_call clone_size d_call cdr3_aa cdr3_nt
TRBJ1-4 TRBV6-1 once - CASSEGTPRADATNEKLFF TGTGCCAGCAGTGAGGGGACTCCGCGAGCTGATGCAACTAATGAAAAACTGTTTTTT
TRBJ2-7 TRBV28 - - CASSLRNYEQYF TGTGCCAGCAGTTTAAGGAATTACGAGCAGTACTTC
TRBJ2-5 TRBV19 - TRBD1 CASSIVGTGVLEQYF TGTGCCAGTAGTATAGTAGGGACAGGGGTCTTGGAGCAGTACTTC
TRBJ2-3 TRBV29-1 - TRBD1 CSVENGPGTENTDTQYF TGCAGCGTTGAAAATGGACCCGGGACAGAGAACACAGATACGCAGTATTTT
TRBJ1-1 TRBV6-6 - - CASSYPETDYEAFF TGTGCCAGCAGTTACCCGGAGACGGACTATGAAGCTTTCTTT
TRBJ1-5 TRBV5-1 - - CASSFTSGQGQPQHF TGCGCCAGCAGCTTCACTTCAGGGCAGGGACAGCCCCAGCATTTT
TRBJ1-3 TRBV2 - - CASGEVGLNSGNTIYF TGTGCCAGCGGGGAGGTCGGGCTAAACTCTGGAAACACCATATATTTT
TRBJ1-3 TRBV18 - - CASSPDTPFSGNTIYF TGTGCCAGCTCACCCGACACTCCCTTCTCTGGAAACACCATATATTTT
TRBJ2-7 TRBV28 - - CASSPHRVSSYEQYF TGTGCCAGCAGTCCTCACAGGGTTAGCTCCTACGAGCAGTACTTC
TRBJ2-5 TRBV10-3 once - CAISEPDTQETQYF TGTGCCATCAGTGAGCCGGACACCCAAGAGACCCAGTACTTC
TRBJ2-1 TRBV7-9 - - CASVKGGSYNEQFF TGTGCCAGCGTGAAAGGGGGGTCTTACAATGAGCAGTTCTTC
TRBJ2-5 TRBV29-1 - TRBD2 CSVEDASGRETQYF TGCAGCGTTGAAGATGCAAGCGGGAGAGAGACCCAGTACTTC
TRBJ2-3 TRBV5-1 - - CASSPGAGETDTQYF TGCGCCAGCAGCCCGGGGGCGGGAGAAACAGATACGCAGTATTTT
TRBJ2-1 TRBV7-9 - TRBD2 CSVIGTSGRVDEQFF TGTTCCGTTATCGGGACTAGCGGGAGAGTCGATGAGCAGTTCTTC
TRBJ1-4 TRBV7-9 once TRBD1 CASSLGGWDSPATNEKLFF TGTGCCAGCAGCTTAGGGGGATGGGACAGCCCCGCAACTAATGAAAAACTGTTTTTT
TRBJ2-5 TRBV4-2 once TRBD2 CASSHGTSEPETQYF TGTGCCAGCAGCCATGGAACTAGCGAGCCCGAGACCCAGTACTTC